The rows below give T cell receptor beta chains drawn from one sample of a study of blood T cell repertoires in COVID-19. The data were produced by immunoSEQ multiplex PCR, yet TCRdb's version contains in-frame clones alone and is incomplete. The sample lists about 160,000 clones; approximately 80% were seen once. Sequencing was done on a sample of peripheral blood. The receptors derive from a woman in her sixties with acute or convalescent COVID-19. Each CDR3 is given with its conserved first and last residue. The D gene is left open where the match is weak. Only some rows state a clone size, as once, few, many or a class for expanded clones.

clone size	J gene	V gene	D gene	CDR3 DNA	CDR3 protein
NA	TRBJ2-7	TRBV4-1	NA	TGCGCCAGCAGCCAAGGCCTGGGGAGCGTCTACGAGCAGTACTTC	CASSQGLGSVYEQYF
NA	TRBJ1-1	TRBV4-1	TRBD1	TGCGCCAGCAGCCAAGATGGGGTCGACAGGGGTGAAGCTTTCTTT	CASSQDGVDRGEAFF
NA	TRBJ1-4	TRBV3-1/TRBV3-2	NA	TGTGCCAGCCGACTCTCAGGGAAGGGTGAAAAACTGTTTTTT	CASRLSGKGEKLFF
NA	TRBJ1-1	TRBV3-1/TRBV3-2	NA	TGTGCCAGCAGCCAAGGCCCCAGGGAGAACACTGAAGCTTTCTTT	CASSQGPRENTEAFF
NA	TRBJ2-7	TRBV5-4	TRBD1	TGTGCCAGCAGCCCGCGAATAGGGACAGGGGTGGTTTACGAGCAGTACTTC	CASSPRIGTGVVYEQYF
NA	TRBJ2-7	TRBV7-9	TRBD1	TGTGCCAGCAGCTTAGAAGGGGGCAGGGGCTACGAGCAGTACTTC	CASSLEGGRGYEQYF
NA	TRBJ2-2	TRBV13	TRBD2	TGTGCCAGCAGCGGATTAGCGGGGGGGAACACCGGGGAGCTGTTTTTT	CASSGLAGGNTGELFF
NA	TRBJ1-2	TRBV7-3	NA	TGTGCCAGCAGCTTAACTGCAGGGATCCAGTCCTATGGCTACACCTTC	CASSLTAGIQSYGYTF
once	TRBJ1-5	TRBV6-1	NA	TGTGCCAGCAGTGAGAGGGTACCGCCCCAGCATTTT	CASSERVPPQHF
NA	TRBJ2-5	TRBV18	NA	TGTGCCAGCTCACCAGGGCTTGAAGAGACCCAGTACTTC	CASSPGLEETQYF
once	TRBJ1-2	TRBV7-2	TRBD1	TGTGCCAGCAGCCCCGGGACAGGGTCGAACTATGGCTACACCTTC	CASSPGTGSNYGYTF
NA	TRBJ2-3	TRBV18	NA	TGTGCCAGCTCACCAGCGGGGGCAGGGAGGGATACGCAGTATTTT	CASSPAGAGRDTQYF
NA	TRBJ2-2	TRBV7-2	NA	TGTGCCAGCAGCTTAGTGGCTCCTACCGGGGAGCTGTTTTTT	CASSLVAPTGELFF
NA	TRBJ1-2	TRBV27	TRBD1	TGTGCCAGCAGTTTATCCGTGTCAGGGGGAGGCTATGGCTACACCTTC	CASSLSVSGGGYGYTF
few	TRBJ1-5	TRBV7-2	NA	TGTGCCAGCAGCTTAGGAGGGTCACAGCCCCAGCATTTT	CASSLGGSQPQHF
NA	TRBJ2-5	TRBV9	TRBD2	TGTGCCAGCAGCGTAGTGGGTAGCGGGGGTGAAAAGGAGACCCAGTACTTC	CASSVVGSGGEKETQYF